Included here is one TCR beta chain sequence, with context. No antigen is known for it. The CDR3 totals 15 residues. V trimming: 6 bases; J trimming: 2 bases; junction bases outside the gene matches: 7. The sample originates from a study of blood T cells in healthy people across ages. Notes on the study in general: The unsorted PBMCs prevented any conclusive comparison of naive versus antigen-experienced cells. Higher diversity, along with more naive CD4+ cells, distinguished long-lived donors from aged donors. It was found that TCR beta diversity correlated strongly with the percentage of naive T cells.

Next came a second PCR, run for about 6 to 12 cycles, which used a sample-barcoded 5' primer along with a J-beta primer mix. Each cDNA molecule carried a tag from a template-switch adaptor that contained 12 random nucleotides. TCRdb reanalysed the 5' RACE reads using MiXCR and keeps one entry per CDR3 protein. The data contain hundreds of thousands of distinct CDR3 sequences, about 53% of them seen just once; the ten biggest clones take up under 50%. This receptor was obtained from a man older than 75 in good health. Sequenced input: blood. The genes are TRBV12-3 or TRBV12-4 and TRBJ2-7, with 10 bases fitting TRBD2. The CDR3 sequence: CASRPGTSVPYEQYF. Written as DNA, the CDR3 is TGTGCCAGCAGACCCGGGACTAGCGTACCCTACGAGCAGTACTTC.